The 13 T cell receptor beta chains below were found in one sample sequenced in a study of blood T cell dynamics during melanoma immunotherapy. Documented time point: pre-treatment baseline. Clones were sequenced by immunoSEQ multiplex PCR, and TCRdb holds only the in-frame ones, with some missing. The sample records fewer than 15,000 clones, about 90% being singletons. The sequencing here drew on effector memory CD8+ T cells from blood, taken from a patient treated with checkpoint blockade. All receptors derive from a human donor with melanoma.

The chain recombines TRBV6-5 with TRBJ2-3; 8 bases agree with TRBD1. This CDR3 spans 15 amino acids. CDR1 and CDR2 (germline): MNHEY, SVGAGI. Trimming at V came to 0 bases and at J to 4 bases, leaving 3 bases not matched to a gene. CDR3 in DNA: TGTGCCAGCAGTTACTCTGGGACAGGTGCAGATACGCAGTATTTT. Protein: CASSYSGTGADTQYF.

V gene TRBV19 combines with J gene TRBJ2-3; the D call may be TRBD1 or TRBD2 (5 bases each). The CDR3 loop spans 14 amino acids. In germline, CDR1 is LNHDA, CDR2 SQIVND (reference sequence). V dropped 5 bases and J dropped 4 bases, with 13 bases sitting between them. CDR3 DNA sequence: TGTGCCAGTAGTCTTCGGGACCGACCAGATACGCAGTATTTT. It specifies CASSLRDRPDTQYF.

CDR3 bases: TGTGCCAGCAGTCAAGGGGGTTTGGGCTACACCTTC. Amino acid sequence: CASSQGGLGYTF. The chain combines TRBV27 with TRBJ1-2, with D possibly TRBD1 on 6 matching bases. Germline V CDR1 and CDR2: MNHEY, SMNVEV (reference sequence). V was trimmed by 5 bases and J by 8 bases, leaving 12 bases between them. The CDR3 spans 12 residues.

The rearrangement joins TRBV9 to TRBJ2-2; 7 nucleotides line up with TRBD2. The CDR3 runs 17 residues. The V and J ends lost 0 bases and 0 bases, in that order; junction bases with no gene match: 5. Germline assignment: CDR1 SGDLS and CDR2 YYNGEE. For the CDR3, the DNA is TGTGCCAGCAGCGTAGAGCCGGGAGGCGCGAACACCGGGGAGCTGTTTTTT. This codes for CASSVEPGGANTGELFF.

This sequence joins TRBV19 and TRBJ1-5; no reliable D call. The germline V gene encodes CDR1 LNHDA and CDR2 SQIVND (reference sequence). Trimming stripped 3 bases from V and 13 bases from J, with 16 bases between. The CDR3 loop spans 13 amino acids. In DNA form, the CDR3 reads TGTGCCAGTAGTATTTACGGGCCAAATTCTCAGCATTTT. It translates to CASSIYGPNSQHF.

V usage is TRBV19 and J usage is TRBJ1-1, with D unresolved. V gave up 9 bases and J gave up 2 bases, with 16 bases separating them. This CDR3 is built from 14 residues. The germline V gene encodes CDR1 LNHDA and CDR2 SQIVND (reference sequence). CDR3 loop: CASQGLMGNTEAFF. The DNA of the CDR3 is TGTGCCAGCCAAGGTCTGATGGGTAACACTGAAGCTTTCTTT.

This chain connects TRBV29-1 to TRBJ2-7; D is undetermined. V dropped 1 base and J dropped 6 bases, with 10 bases sitting between them. Germline V gene sequence: CDR1 SQVTM, CDR2 ANQGSEA. CDR3 length equals 12 residues. The CDR3 region is CSVEASGGEQYF. The CDR3 DNA reads as TGCAGCGTTGAAGCGTCCGGTGGCGAGCAGTACTTC.

The rearrangement links TRBV4-3 to TRBJ2-1; 7 bases match TRBD2. The CDR3 loop spans 14 amino acids. Trimming removed 2 bases from V and 5 bases from J; junction bases left unmatched: 3. Germline CDR1 and CDR2: LGHNA and YSLEER. The CDR3, as DNA: TGCGCCAGCAGCCAAATCGGACTAGACAATGAGCAGTTCTTC. It yields the protein CASSQIGLDNEQFF.

This chain links TRBV27 with TRBJ2-7, with a tentative D call TRBD1 (5 bases). The germline V gene encodes CDR1 MNHEY and CDR2 SMNVEV (reference sequence). The ends were cut back, 6 bases at V and 3 bases at J, with 12 bases in the middle. This CDR3 has 13 amino acids. CDR3 region: CASSSGFDYEQYF. The CDR3 DNA reads as TGTGCCAGCAGCTCAGGGTTTGACTACGAGCAGTACTTC.

This clone was picked up one time. The J gene is TRBJ1-2, the V gene TRBV4-3; no clear D gene. Germline values: CDR1 LGHNA, CDR2 YSLEER. The V end was cut by 0 bases, the J end by 4 bases, with 12 bases between. CDR3 length: 15 residues. CDR3 region: CASSQDQGYGYGYTF. The CDR3 DNA sequence: TGCGCCAGCAGCCAAGATCAAGGGTATGGCTATGGCTACACCTTC.

The V and J genes are TRBV18 and TRBJ1-3; 7 positions match TRBD1. Germline V gene lookup returns CDR1 KGHSH and CDR2 LQKENI. J gave up 0 bases and V 6 bases, and 5 bases lay outside the gene matches. This CDR3 has 15 residues. The CDR3 sequence: CASSPGGDSGNTIYF. In nucleotides, the CDR3 is TGTGCCAGCTCCCCAGGGGGTGACTCTGGAAACACCATATATTTT.

The chain joins TRBV15 to TRBJ2-1, with D maybe TRBD1 (6 bases). The V gene's germline CDR1 is LNHNV and CDR2 YYDKDF (reference sequence). The V end was cut by 8 bases, the J end by 5 bases, with 10 bases between. There are 12 residues in the CDR3. The CDR3 loop is CATGQYDNEQFF. As DNA, the CDR3 is TGTGCCACCGGACAGTATGACAATGAGCAGTTCTTC.

The rearrangement links TRBV14 to TRBJ2-1; 12 positions agree with TRBD2. With V trimmed by 6 bases and J by 4 bases, 4 bases remained unmatched. This CDR3 has 15 amino acids. Germline CDR1 SGHDN, CDR2 FVKESK. CDR3 sequence (DNA): TGTGCCAGCAGTCAACTAGCGGGAGGTTACAATGAGCAGTTCTTC. This gives the protein CASSQLAGGYNEQFF.